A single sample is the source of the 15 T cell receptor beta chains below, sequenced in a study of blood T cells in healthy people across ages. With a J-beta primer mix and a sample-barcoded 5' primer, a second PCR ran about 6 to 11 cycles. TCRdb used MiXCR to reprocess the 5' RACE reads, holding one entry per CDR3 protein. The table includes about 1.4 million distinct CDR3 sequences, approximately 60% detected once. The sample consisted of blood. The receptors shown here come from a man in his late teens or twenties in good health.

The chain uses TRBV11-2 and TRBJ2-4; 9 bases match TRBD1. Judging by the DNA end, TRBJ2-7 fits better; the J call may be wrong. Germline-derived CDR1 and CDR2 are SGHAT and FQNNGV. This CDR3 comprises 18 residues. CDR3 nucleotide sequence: TGTGCCAGCAGCTTCCGACTCCTAGGGACAGGGTCCCCCTACGAGCAGTACTTC. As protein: CASSFRLLGTGSPYEQYF.

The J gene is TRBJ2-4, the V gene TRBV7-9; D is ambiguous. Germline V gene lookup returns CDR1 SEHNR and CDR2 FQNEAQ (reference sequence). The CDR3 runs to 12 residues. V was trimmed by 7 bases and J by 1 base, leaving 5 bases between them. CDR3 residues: CASTEAKNIQYF. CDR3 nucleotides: TGTGCCAGCACGGAGGCCAAAAACATTCAGTACTTC.

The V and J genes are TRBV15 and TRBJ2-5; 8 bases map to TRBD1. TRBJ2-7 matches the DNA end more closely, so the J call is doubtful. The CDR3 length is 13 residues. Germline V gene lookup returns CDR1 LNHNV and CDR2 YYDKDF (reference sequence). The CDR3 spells CATSRQDRDEQYF. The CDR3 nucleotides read TGTGCCACCAGCAGACAGGACAGGGACGAGCAGTACTTC.

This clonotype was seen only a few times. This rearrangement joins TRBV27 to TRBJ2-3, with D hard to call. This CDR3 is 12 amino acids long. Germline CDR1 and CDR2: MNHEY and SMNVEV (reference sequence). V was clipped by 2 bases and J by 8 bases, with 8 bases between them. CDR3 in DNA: TGTGCCAGCAGTTTACCGGACCCTACGCAGTATTTT. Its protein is CASSLPDPTQYF.

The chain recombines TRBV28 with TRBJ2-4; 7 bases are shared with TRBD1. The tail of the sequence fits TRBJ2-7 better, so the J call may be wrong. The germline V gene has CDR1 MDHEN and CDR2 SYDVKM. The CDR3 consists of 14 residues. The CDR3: CASSTGQRNYEQYF. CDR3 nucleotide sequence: TGTGCCAGCAGTACGGGACAGAGAAACTACGAGCAGTACTTC.

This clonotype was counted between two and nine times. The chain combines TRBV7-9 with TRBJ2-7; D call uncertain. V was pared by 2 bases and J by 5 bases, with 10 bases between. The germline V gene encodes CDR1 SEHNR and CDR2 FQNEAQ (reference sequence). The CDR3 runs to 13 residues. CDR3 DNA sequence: TGTGCCAGCAGCTTATCTGGGGTGAACGAGCAGTACTTC. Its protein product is CASSLSGVNEQYF.

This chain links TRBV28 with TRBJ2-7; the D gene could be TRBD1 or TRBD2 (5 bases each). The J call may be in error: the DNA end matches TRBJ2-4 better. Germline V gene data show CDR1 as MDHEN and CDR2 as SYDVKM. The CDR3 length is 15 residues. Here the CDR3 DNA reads TGTGCCAGCTCTCCCCTCAGGGACGGGGAAGACATTCAGTACTTC. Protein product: CASSPLRDGEDIQYF.

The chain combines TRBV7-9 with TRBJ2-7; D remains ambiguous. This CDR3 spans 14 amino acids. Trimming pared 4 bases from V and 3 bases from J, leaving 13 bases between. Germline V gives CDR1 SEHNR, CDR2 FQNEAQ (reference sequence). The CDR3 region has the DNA TGTGCCAGCAGCTCTCAAGGCAGAAACTACGAGCAGTACTTC. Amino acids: CASSSQGRNYEQYF.

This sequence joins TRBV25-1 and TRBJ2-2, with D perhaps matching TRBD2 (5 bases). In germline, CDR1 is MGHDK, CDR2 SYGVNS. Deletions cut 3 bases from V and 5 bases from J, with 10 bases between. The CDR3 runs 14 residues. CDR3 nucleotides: TGTGCCAGCAGTGATGCTCGGGGAACCGGGGAGCTGTTTTTT. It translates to CASSDARGTGELFF.

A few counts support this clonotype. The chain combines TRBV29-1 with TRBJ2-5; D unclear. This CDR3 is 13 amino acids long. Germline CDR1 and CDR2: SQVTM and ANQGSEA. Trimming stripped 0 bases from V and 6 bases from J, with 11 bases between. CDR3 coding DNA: TGCAGCGTTGAAGATTCGGGTGGACAGACCCAGTACTTC. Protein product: CSVEDSGGQTQYF.

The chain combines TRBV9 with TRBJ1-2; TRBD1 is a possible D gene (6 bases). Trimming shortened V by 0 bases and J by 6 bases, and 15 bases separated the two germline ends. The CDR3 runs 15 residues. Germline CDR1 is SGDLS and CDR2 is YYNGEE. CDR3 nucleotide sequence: TGTGCCAGCAGCGTAGGTCGCGGGACAAGAAATGGCTACACCTTC. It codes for CASSVGRGTRNGYTF. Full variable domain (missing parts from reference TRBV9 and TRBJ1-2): DSGVTQTPKHLITATGQRVTLRCSPRSGDLSVYWYQQSLDQGLQFLIQYYNGEERAKGNILERFSAQQFPDLHSELNLSSLELGDSALYFCASSVGRGTRNGYTFGSGTRLTVV.

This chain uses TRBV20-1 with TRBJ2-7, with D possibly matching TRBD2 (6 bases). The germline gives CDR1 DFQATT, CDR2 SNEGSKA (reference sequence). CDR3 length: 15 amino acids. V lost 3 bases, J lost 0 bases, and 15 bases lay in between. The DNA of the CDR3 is TGCAGTGCTAGCTACCGGGACTCTGGCTCCTACGAGCAGTACTTC. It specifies CSASYRDSGSYEQYF.

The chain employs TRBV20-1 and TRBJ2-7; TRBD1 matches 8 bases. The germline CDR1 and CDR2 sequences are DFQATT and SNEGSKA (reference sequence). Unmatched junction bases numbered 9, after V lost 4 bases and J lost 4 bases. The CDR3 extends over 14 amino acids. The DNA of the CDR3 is TGCAGTGCTACAGGACAGGGAAAGGTGTACGAGCAGTACTTC. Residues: CSATGQGKVYEQYF.

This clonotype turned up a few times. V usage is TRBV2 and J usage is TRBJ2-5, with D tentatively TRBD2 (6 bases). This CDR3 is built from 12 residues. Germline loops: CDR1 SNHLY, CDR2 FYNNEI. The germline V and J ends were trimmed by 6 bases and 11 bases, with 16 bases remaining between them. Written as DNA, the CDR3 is TGTGCCAGCAGCGGCCTCTGGAGGGAGCAGTACTTC. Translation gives CASSGLWREQYF.

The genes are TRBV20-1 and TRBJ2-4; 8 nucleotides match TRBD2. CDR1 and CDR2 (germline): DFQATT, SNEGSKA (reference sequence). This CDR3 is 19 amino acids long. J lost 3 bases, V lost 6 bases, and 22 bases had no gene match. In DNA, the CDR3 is TGCAGTGCAAGGCTTCGGGGGGGCCGAGGGATTTTGGGCAAAAACATTCAGTACTTC. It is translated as CSARLRGGRGILGKNIQYF.